The 2 T cell receptor beta chains reported below all come from one sample, sequenced in a study of T cell clonality in common variable immunodeficiency. Assay: immunoSEQ multiplex PCR; the TCRdb copy retains only in-frame clones and omits some. The profile covers under 35,000 clones, none occurring a single time. Sequenced: peripheral blood mononuclear cells. The receptors shown here come from a person aged 18-70 years in good health.

This clone was detected many times. With the read ending 3 residues before the CDR3 end, the germline J gene is used to fill in that end. V gene TRBV20-1 combines with J gene TRBJ1-1; D may be TRBD1 (5 bases). Germline assignment: CDR1 DFQATT and CDR2 SNEGSKA (reference sequence). CDR3 length equals 13 residues. With 0 bases removed from V and 1 base from J, the gap between germline ends came to 6 bases. This CDR3 reads CSARDQGNTEAFF. CDR3 bases read: TGCAGTGCTAGAGATCAGGGGAACACTGAA.

This clone was seen ten or more times. The read halts 3 residues ahead of the CDR3 end, with the missing end drawn from the germline J gene. The V gene is TRBV4-1, the J gene TRBJ1-1, with D possibly TRBD1 on 6 matching bases. This CDR3 contains 15 residues. Germline values: CDR1 MGHRA, CDR2 YSYEKL. V was cut by 3 bases and J by 6 bases, with 17 bases left in between. The CDR3: CASSQPQGKIAEAFF. The DNA read from the CDR3 is TGCGCCAGCAGCCAGCCGCAGGGGAAGATAGCTGAA.